This T cell receptor (beta chain) stems from a study of patients and donors after allogeneic stem cell transplantation. MiXCR, run by TCRdb on the RT-PCR reads, gives a single entry per CDR3 protein. The sample shows more than 150,000 distinct CDR3 sequences, around two fifths of them seen only once. This clonotype turned up a few times. The sequence derives from a human donor who was either an allogeneic HSCT recipient or a stem cell or donor lymphocyte infusion donor (not recorded which). It is not recorded whose cells these are; they may come from a transplant donor. The sequencing input was blood, either unsorted or a sorted T cell fraction (not recorded which).

CDR3 sequence reads: CATSFTGLTNEQFF. CDR3 sequence (DNA): TGTGCCACCAGCTTTACGGGACTCACCAATGAGCAGTTCTTC. The chain joins TRBV15 to TRBJ2-1, with D maybe TRBD2 (6 bases). This CDR3 is 14 amino acids long. Germline CDR1 is LNHNV and CDR2 is YYDKDF (reference sequence). Trimming stripped 5 bases from V and 6 bases from J, with 14 bases between.